Below are 21 T cell receptor beta chains sequenced from a single sample in a study of early T cells in non-severe SARS-CoV-2 infection. One entry per CDR3 protein results from TCRdb running MiXCR on the 5' RACE reads. In the table there are 46,000 or so distinct CDR3 sequences, 13% of which are singletons. The sample was whole blood. These receptors all come from an adult who was a healthcare worker with PCR-confirmed SARS-CoV-2 infection or an uninfected control (not recorded which).

There are many counts of this clonotype. The rearrangement links TRBV11-2 to TRBJ1-1, with D possibly being TRBD1 (5 bases). The V and J ends lost 5 bases and 3 bases respectively, with 7 bases between them. This CDR3 is 12 amino acids long. The germline V gene encodes CDR1 SGHAT and CDR2 FQNNGV. The CDR3 coding sequence is TGTGCCAGCAGCGAGGGGCACACTGAAGCTTTCTTT. Translating it yields CASSEGHTEAFF.

This clonotype was observed many times. The chain employs TRBV6-5 and TRBJ2-3; no clear D gene. The germline V gene encodes CDR1 MNHEY and CDR2 SVGAGI. Trimming stripped 0 bases from V and 5 bases from J, with 12 bases between. CDR3 length equals 15 residues. CDR3 sequence reads: CASSYSNGVGDTQYF. DNA of the CDR3: TGTGCCAGCAGTTACTCGAATGGGGTGGGAGATACGCAGTATTTT.

V and J are TRBV20-1 and TRBJ2-1; D perhaps matches TRBD2 (6 bases). Trimming removed 0 bases from V and 2 bases from J, with 11 bases in between. CDR3 length: 15 amino acids. Germline CDR1 and CDR2: DFQATT and SNEGSKA (reference sequence). This chain's CDR3 is CSARDPGTPYNEQFF. For the CDR3, the DNA is TGCAGTGCTAGAGATCCTGGGACTCCCTACAATGAGCAGTTCTTC.

This clonotype was detected many times. The genes are TRBV6-1 and TRBJ1-1, with 9 bases aligning to TRBD1. Germline trimming cut 6 bases from V and 5 bases from J; bases unmatched to any gene: 7. Germline V gene lookup returns CDR1 MNHNS and CDR2 SASEGT. The CDR3 consists of 14 residues. Here the CDR3 reads CASSWTGVVTEAFF. The CDR3 coding sequence is TGTGCCAGCAGCTGGACAGGGGTGGTAACTGAAGCTTTCTTT.

This clonotype showed up many times. J is TRBJ2-2 and V is TRBV29-1; 7 bases agree with TRBD1. Germline CDR1 is SQVTM and CDR2 is ANQGSEA. The length of the CDR3 is 13 residues. The trim removed 6 bases at V and 6 bases at J, leaving 7 bases unmatched. The CDR3 DNA is TGCAGCGTCCAGAATGACAGGGCCGGGGAGCTGTTTTTT. Amino acid sequence: CSVQNDRAGELFF.

V gene TRBV29-1 combines with J gene TRBJ2-2; possible D gene TRBD1, 5 bases. Per germline, CDR1 SQVTM and CDR2 ANQGSEA. The ends were cut back, 1 base at V and 2 bases at J, with 8 bases in the middle. CDR3 size: 14 residues. The CDR3 sequence is CSVEVGVNTGELFF. The CDR3 DNA sequence: TGCAGCGTTGAAGTAGGGGTAAACACCGGGGAGCTGTTTTTT.

This clonotype was seen at least ten times. In DNA, the CDR3 is TGTGCCAGCAGCTTTGGGGGACTAGCCGGTGAGCAGTTCTTC. Protein: CASSFGGLAGEQFF. The genes are TRBV5-4 and TRBJ2-1, with 9 bases fitting TRBD2. V shed 2 bases, J shed 9 bases, and the junction held 6 bases outside the gene matches. CDR1 SGHNT and CDR2 YYREEE come from the germline V gene (reference sequence). The CDR3 loop spans 14 amino acids. Combining the CDR3 with reference TRBV5-4 and TRBJ2-1 gives the whole variable domain ETGVTQSPTHLIKTRGQQVTLRCSSQSGHNTVSWYQQALGQGPQFIFQYYREEENGRGNFPPRFSGLQFPNYSSELNVNALELDDSALYLCASSFGGLAGEQFFGPGTRLTVL.

For the CDR3, the DNA is TGTGCCAGCAGTGACAGCCTCAACACTGAAGCTTTCTTT. It codes for CASSDSLNTEAFF. The chain recombines TRBV6-4 with TRBJ1-1; no firm D call. Germline values: CDR1 MRHNA, CDR2 SNTAGT. Deletions cut 2 bases from V and 2 bases from J, with 6 bases between. CDR3 length: 13 amino acids.

This clonotype was observed a handful of times. V usage is TRBV2 and J usage is TRBJ1-4; D not resolved. The CDR3 loop spans 12 amino acids. Trimming removed 6 bases at V and 2 bases at J, with 4 bases between. Germline V gene data show CDR1 as SNHLY and CDR2 as FYNNEI. CDR3 nucleotides: TGTGCCAGCAGCTTTACTAATGAAAAACTGTTTTTT. Protein: CASSFTNEKLFF.

The chain uses TRBV5-5 and TRBJ1-1; D unclear. The V end was cut by 4 bases, the J end by 5 bases, with 12 bases between. This CDR3 has 13 amino acids. From germline, CDR1 is SGHKS and CDR2 YYEKEE (reference sequence). The CDR3 nucleotides read TGTGCCAGCAGCCGCGGCGGAGATACTGAAGCTTTCTTT. It codes for CASSRGGDTEAFF.

This clonotype showed up many times. V usage is TRBV20-1 and J usage is TRBJ1-3, with 7 bases lining up with TRBD1. J gave up 4 bases and V 3 bases, and 15 bases lay outside the gene matches. Germline CDR1 and CDR2: DFQATT and SNEGSKA (reference sequence). This CDR3 is built from 17 residues. In nucleotides, the CDR3 is TGCAGTGCTAGGAACGTTTTTGACACAGGGGAAGGAAACACCATATATTTT. Its protein product is CSARNVFDTGEGNTIYF.

This clonotype was counted many times. In DNA, the CDR3 is TGTGCCAGCAGCTTAGATCGAACTAGTGAGCAGTTCTTC. This gives the protein CASSLDRTSEQFF. This chain uses TRBV11-2 with TRBJ2-1, with D possibly TRBD2 on 5 matching bases. From germline, CDR1 is SGHAT and CDR2 FQNNGV. Trimming shortened V by 0 bases and J by 9 bases, and 9 bases separated the two germline ends. This CDR3 region has 13 residues.

This clonotype was observed a few times. The chain couples TRBV28 to TRBJ2-7; the D is unclear. The CDR3 spans 12 residues. The germline gives CDR1 MDHEN, CDR2 SYDVKM. Trimming cost V 6 bases and J 1 base, with 7 bases left between them. CDR3 sequence reads: CASSRGSYEQYF. The CDR3 DNA sequence: TGTGCCAGCAGCCGTGGATCCTACGAGCAGTACTTC.

The table lists this clonotype with many counts. This chain uses TRBV6-5 with TRBJ2-7; no clear D gene. The V end was cut by 2 bases, the J end by 6 bases, with 11 bases between. CDR1 is MNHEY and CDR2 is SVGAGI in the germline V gene. The CDR3 covers 13 residues. The CDR3 loop is CASSYVPGSEQYF. The CDR3 DNA sequence: TGTGCCAGCAGTTACGTCCCAGGATCCGAGCAGTACTTC.

This clonotype was picked up a small number of times. The chain combines TRBV11-2 with TRBJ2-7, with TRBD2 as a possible D gene (6 bases). The V and J ends lost 5 bases and 2 bases respectively, with 19 bases between them. The CDR3 runs to 16 residues. CDR1 and CDR2 (germline): SGHAT, FQNNGV. Here the CDR3 DNA reads TGTGCCAGCAGCCGCACCCCGAGCGGGCGGACCTACGAGCAGTACTTC. This codes for CASSRTPSGRTYEQYF.

The sample holds many counts of this clonotype. This chain uses TRBV20-1 with TRBJ2-7; 11 bases align to TRBD2. Per the germline V gene, CDR1 is DFQATT and CDR2 is SNEGSKA (reference sequence). V gave up 5 bases and J gave up 0 bases; unmatched junction bases: 3. This CDR3 contains 14 residues. Here the CDR3 DNA reads TGCAGTGCTCCAGGGACTAGCGGCTCCTACGAGCAGTACTTC. Its protein is CSAPGTSGSYEQYF.

A word on this clonotype: A read error may account for a junction end that differs from germline. The chain has TRBV4-1 and TRBJ2-1, with D unresolved. Germline V gives CDR1 MGHRA, CDR2 YSYEKL. CDR3 length: 12 amino acids. The CDR3 sequence: CASSQDLRTTVF. In DNA, the CDR3 is TGCGCCAGCAGCCAAGATTTGAGGACCACGGTCTTC.

This chain uses TRBV7-8 with TRBJ1-6, with 8 bases identical to TRBD1. This CDR3 contains 16 residues. Germline V gene data show CDR1 as SGHVS and CDR2 as FQNEAQ. V was clipped by 5 bases and J by 7 bases; unmatched bases: 10. The CDR3 DNA is TGTGCCAGCAGCCCTGGGGGCGGACAGGGAAATTCACCCCTCCACTTT. Its protein product is CASSPGGGQGNSPLHF. Combining the CDR3 with reference TRBV7-8 and TRBJ1-6 gives the whole variable domain GAGVSQSPRYKVAKRGQDVALRCDPISGHVSLFWYQQALGQGPEFLTYFQNEAQLDKSGLPSDRFFAERPEGSVSTLKIQRTQQEDSAVYLCASSPGGGQGNSPLHFGNGTRLTVT.

Only a few counts were recorded for this clonotype. The gene calls are TRBV3-1 and TRBJ1-1, with 11 nucleotides matching TRBD1. The V and J ends lost 2 bases and 2 bases, in that order; junction bases with no gene match: 4. The CDR3 runs 16 residues. The V gene's germline CDR1 is LGHDT and CDR2 YNNKEL (reference sequence). The CDR3 coding sequence is TGTGCCAGCAGCCAACTGCGGACAGGGGGCAACACTGAAGCTTTCTTT. Translated, it gives CASSQLRTGGNTEAFF. The complete variable domain, with remaining parts taken from reference TRBV3-1 and TRBJ1-1, reads DTAVSQTPKYLVTQMGNDKSIKCEQNLGHDTMYWYKQDSKKFLKIMFSYNNKELIINETVPNRFSPKSPDKAHLNLHINSLELGDSAVYFCASSQLRTGGNTEAFFGQGTRLTVV.

CDR3 DNA: TGCGCCAGCAGCGAAGGGGACACCACCCGAAGGACTGAAGCTTTCTTT. Translating gives CASSEGDTTRRTEAFF. The chain uses TRBV5-1 and TRBJ1-1, with D possibly TRBD1 on 6 matching bases. CDR1 is SGHRS, CDR2 YFSETQ, per germline. V shed 4 bases and J shed 5 bases, with 21 bases lying between them. The CDR3 has 16 amino acids.

This clonotype has at least ten counts. J is TRBJ1-5 and V is TRBV3-1; D unclear. V lost 4 bases, J lost 6 bases, and 16 bases lay in between. Germline lookup yields CDR1 LGHDT and CDR2 YNNKEL (reference sequence). The CDR3 covers 15 residues. In nucleotides, the CDR3 is TGTGCCAGCAGCCCCTCCGGAGGGAGGGCTCAGCCCCAGCATTTT. Protein product: CASSPSGGRAQPQHF.